A single sample is the source of the 20 T cell receptor beta chains below, sequenced in a study of chemoradiotherapy in HPV16-positive cancers. Repertoires were generated with immunoSEQ multiplex PCR, while TCRdb's copy carries only in-frame clones and drops some. The sample carries over 8,000 clones, roughly 82% recorded once. Sequencing was performed on blood, taken from a patient who underwent chemoradiotherapy. The receptors here all came from a human donor with HPV-associated anogenital cancer.

The chain uses TRBV4-1 and TRBJ2-7; TRBD1 agrees at 8 bases. CDR3 size: 16 residues. Trimming removed 4 bases from V and 4 bases from J; junction bases left unmatched: 12. Germline CDR1 reads MGHRA; CDR2 reads YSYEKL. The CDR3 nucleotides are TGCGCCAGCAGCCTTGGACAGGGCCCTTTACCTTACGAGCAGTACTTC. This codes for CASSLGQGPLPYEQYF.

The genes are TRBV7-6 and TRBJ1-1; D is perhaps TRBD1 (6 bases). Trimming left V 7 bases short and J 5 bases short, with 20 bases between. The CDR3 covers 15 residues. Germline values: CDR1 SGHVS, CDR2 FNYEAQ. The CDR3 here is CASTWGGEGKTEAFF. The CDR3 nucleotides read TGTGCCAGCACCTGGGGGGGCGAAGGAAAAACTGAAGCTTTCTTT.

The chain has TRBV20-1 and TRBJ2-7; perhaps TRBD1 as D (5 bases). The CDR3 runs to 11 residues. Trimming left V 6 bases short and J 3 bases short, with 9 bases between. Looked up from germline, CDR1 is DFQATT and CDR2 is SNEGSKA (reference sequence). CDR3 loop: CSADQGYEQYF. The CDR3, as DNA: TGCAGTGCAGATCAGGGCTACGAGCAGTACTTC.

The chain has TRBV5-4 and TRBJ1-1, with 11 bases fitting TRBD1. V shed 4 bases and J 3 bases; nucleotides not matched to a gene: 5. This CDR3 has 15 amino acids. From germline, CDR1 is SGHNT and CDR2 YYREEE (reference sequence). CDR3 nucleotides: TGTGCCAGCAGCCCGAGGACAGGGGGCTACACTGAAGCTTTCTTT. This sequence encodes CASSPRTGGYTEAFF.

The chain is built from TRBV7-8 and TRBJ2-2, with D perhaps matching TRBD2 (5 bases). Trimming removed 1 base at V and 3 bases at J, with 9 bases between. CDR3 length equals 15 residues. Germline V lookup: CDR1 SGHVS, CDR2 FQNEAQ. CDR3 DNA: TGTGCCAGCAGCTTAGATGGGCGGGACACCGGGGAGCTGTTTTTT. This sequence encodes CASSLDGRDTGELFF.

This clone was recorded only once. This rearrangement joins TRBV5-1 to TRBJ2-3, with TRBD2 identical over 9 bases. Germline V lookup: CDR1 SGHRS, CDR2 YFSETQ. The CDR3 is 15 residues long. J gave up 4 bases and V 4 bases, and 7 bases lay outside the gene matches. The chain's CDR3 is CASSPGLARADTQYF. CDR3 nucleotides: TGCGCCAGCAGCCCGGGACTAGCTAGAGCAGATACGCAGTATTTT.

The chain is built from TRBV28 and TRBJ1-1; D unclear. Trimming stripped 0 bases from V and 0 bases from J, with 8 bases between. The CDR3 totals 15 residues. Germline loops: CDR1 MDHEN, CDR2 SYDVKM. The CDR3 is CASSLWTTMNTEAFF. CDR3 sequence (DNA): TGTGCCAGCAGTTTATGGACAACCATGAACACTGAAGCTTTCTTT.

This chain uses TRBV6-5 with TRBJ2-2; D is ambiguous. Germline V gives CDR1 MNHEY, CDR2 SVGAGI. V lost 4 bases and J lost 7, with 16 bases in between. The length of the CDR3 is 15 residues. The CDR3 sequence is CASSSPDTTIGELFF. CDR3 coding DNA: TGTGCCAGCAGTTCCCCCGATACTACAATCGGGGAGCTGTTTTTT.

Written as DNA, the CDR3 is TGCGCCAGCAGCTTGACGGACACTAATGAAAAACTGTTTTTT. Residues: CASSLTDTNEKLFF. The chain joins TRBV5-1 to TRBJ1-4; D unclear. The V gene lost 1 base and the J gene lost 2 bases, with 6 bases spanning the gap. The germline CDR1 and CDR2 sequences are SGHRS and YFSETQ. The CDR3 extends over 14 amino acids. Drawing the rest from reference TRBV5-1 and TRBJ1-4, the complete variable domain is KAGVTQTPRYLIKTRGQQVTLSCSPISGHRSVSWYQQTPGQGLQFLFEYFSETQRNKGNFPGRFSGRQFSNSRSEMNVSTLELGDSALYLCASSLTDTNEKLFFGSGTQLSVL.

This chain links TRBV19 with TRBJ2-1; perhaps TRBD2 as D (5 bases). The germline CDR1 and CDR2 sequences are LNHDA and SQIVND (reference sequence). V lost 6 bases to trimming and J lost 2 bases, with 5 bases between them. This CDR3 has 12 residues. CDR3 loop: CASSGTYNEQFF. The CDR3 DNA sequence: TGTGCCAGTAGCGGGACCTACAATGAGCAGTTCTTC.

The CDR3 DNA is TGTGCCAGCAGCTTACCTTTGGGTCATGGCTACACCTTC. It encodes CASSLPLGHGYTF. The chain links TRBV7-9 to TRBJ1-2; the D is unclear. The germline gives CDR1 SEHNR, CDR2 FQNEAQ (reference sequence). This CDR3 contains 13 residues. Trimming took off 2 bases at V and 6 bases at J, with 10 bases between the two ends.

This rearrangement joins TRBV4-3 to TRBJ1-1, with 7 bases aligning to TRBD1. The CDR3 loop spans 14 amino acids. Germline assignment: CDR1 LGHNA and CDR2 YSLEER. V shed 4 bases, J shed 4 bases, and the junction held 6 bases outside the gene matches. The chain's CDR3 is CASSLGRDSTEAFF. The DNA of the CDR3 is TGCGCCAGCAGCCTCGGCAGGGACAGCACTGAAGCTTTCTTT.

The V call is TRBV6-6, the J call TRBJ2-7, with D tentatively TRBD1 (6 bases). The germline gives CDR1 MNHNY, CDR2 SVGAGI (reference sequence). The V end lost 2 bases, the J end lost 7 bases, and 15 bases lay between the germline ends. This CDR3 is built from 14 residues. CDR3 protein: CASSYHRVLGEQYF. In nucleotides, the CDR3 is TGTGCCAGCAGTTACCACAGGGTACTGGGGGAGCAGTACTTC.

The chain couples TRBV15 to TRBJ1-2, with D possibly being TRBD1 (5 bases). Per the germline V gene, CDR1 is LNHNV and CDR2 is YYDKDF (reference sequence). There are 14 residues in the CDR3. Trimming cost V 4 bases and J 1 base, with 10 bases left between them. CDR3 sequence (DNA): TGTGCCACCAGCATAACGGGGCTTAACTATGGCTACACCTTC. Amino acid sequence: CATSITGLNYGYTF. Combining the CDR3 with reference TRBV15 and TRBJ1-2 gives the whole variable domain DAMVIQNPRYQVTQFGKPVTLSCSQTLNHNVMYWYQQKSSQAPKLLFHYYDKDFNNEADTPDNFQSRRPNTSFCFLDIRSPGLGDTAMYLCATSITGLNYGYTFGSGTRLTVV.

This clone appeared a few times. The J gene is TRBJ1-5, the V gene TRBV21-1; no check of the table's D call, TRBD1, against the DNA was made. TRBV21-1 is termed a pseudogene. This CDR3 contains 18 residues. In nucleotides, the CDR3 is TGTGCCAGCAGCCCGTCTCCGGGACAACCTTCGAGCAATCAGCCCCAGCATTTT. This codes for CASSPSPGQPSSNQPQHF.

The rearrangement uses TRBV7-9 and TRBJ1-2; a weak D match, TRBD1 (6 bases). The CDR3 length is 15 residues. Germline CDR1 is SEHNR and CDR2 is FQNEAQ (reference sequence). Trimming took 0 bases from V and 6 from J, leaving 14 bases between them. CDR3 sequence (DNA): TGTGCCAGCAGCTTAGCGCCAGACAGGTTAAATGGCTACACCTTC. Translation gives CASSLAPDRLNGYTF.

The chain's CDR3 is CASSLNSYEQYF. In nucleotides, the CDR3 is TGTGCCAGCAGCTTAAACTCCTACGAGCAGTACTTC. The chain carries TRBV7-3 and TRBJ2-7; D not resolved. Germline lookup yields CDR1 SGHTA and CDR2 FQGTGA. Deletions cut 1 base from V and 0 bases from J, with 1 base between. The CDR3 covers 12 residues.

This chain uses TRBV18 with TRBJ1-4, with D possibly matching TRBD1 (6 bases). V was cut by 3 bases and J by 3 bases, with 14 bases left in between. The CDR3 contains 16 residues. CDR1 KGHSH and CDR2 LQKENI come from the germline V gene. Here the CDR3 reads CASSPEVGAANEKLFF. CDR3 bases: TGTGCCAGCTCACCGGAGGTGGGGGCCGCTAATGAAAAACTGTTTTTT.

The chain uses TRBV19 and TRBJ2-7; 7 nucleotides match TRBD2. The CDR3 length is 15 residues. Germline V CDR1 and CDR2: LNHDA, SQIVND (reference sequence). J was trimmed by 5 bases and V by 3 bases; bases with no gene match: 10. Written as DNA, the CDR3 is TGTGCCAGTAGTATGTCTAGCGGAGAGTTTGACGAGCAGTACTTC. It encodes CASSMSSGEFDEQYF.

The chain joins TRBV7-6 to TRBJ2-6; 7 bases match TRBD1. Germline V gene data show CDR1 as SGHVS and CDR2 as FNYEAQ. The CDR3 is 17 amino acids. Trimming at V came to 2 bases and at J to 2 bases, leaving 6 bases not matched to a gene. In nucleotides, the CDR3 is TGTGCCAGCAGCTTATCGGCAGGGGGAGCTGGGGCCAACGTCCTGACTTTC. Its translation: CASSLSAGGAGANVLTF.